The 20 T cell receptor beta chains presented below share a single source sample, sequenced in a study of control samples from healthy donors and cancer patients. TCRdb's table, derived via immunoSEQ multiplex PCR, lists solely in-frame clones and lacks some. The repertoire includes 90,000 to 150,000 clones, roughly 90% of them detected once, and less than 40% sits in the top ten. Sequenced material: blood. The receptor set was obtained from a man in his forties or fifties in good health.

The chain combines TRBV12-3 or TRBV12-4 with TRBJ1-2; D gene uncertain. The V gene lost 10 bases and the J gene lost 0 bases, with 9 bases spanning the gap. The CDR3 is 12 amino acids. CDR3 amino acids: CATAGPNYGYTF. The DNA for the CDR3 is TGTGCCACCGCAGGTCCTAACTATGGCTACACCTTC.

This chain joins TRBV27 and TRBJ2-7; D not resolved. The germline V gene encodes CDR1 MNHEY and CDR2 SMNVEV (reference sequence). This CDR3 spans 14 amino acids. With 4 bases removed from V and 0 bases from J, the gap between germline ends came to 10 bases. As DNA, the CDR3 is TGTGCCAGCAGTTGGGCAGGCAGCTCCTACGAGCAGTACTTC. Translated, it gives CASSWAGSSYEQYF.

The chain carries TRBV5-1 and TRBJ1-2; D might be TRBD1 (6 bases). V gave up 4 bases and J gave up 2 bases, with 18 bases separating them. CDR1 is SGHRS, CDR2 YFSETQ, per germline. The CDR3 consists of 16 residues. The CDR3 coding sequence is TGCGCCAGCAGCCCTACGCTGACAGGACCCAACTATGGCTACACCTTC. Encoded protein: CASSPTLTGPNYGYTF.

The rearrangement links TRBV18 to TRBJ1-5; weak D call: TRBD1 (6 bases). In germline, CDR1 is KGHSH, CDR2 LQKENI. The V end lost 4 bases, the J end lost 0 bases, and 13 bases lay between the germline ends. This CDR3 is 16 amino acids long. CDR3 in amino acids: CASSRTYRDSNQPQHF. DNA of the CDR3: TGTGCCAGCTCACGGACCTACAGGGATAGCAATCAGCCCCAGCATTTT.

This chain links TRBV19 with TRBJ1-5, with 8 nucleotides matching TRBD1. This CDR3 contains 15 residues. The V and J ends lost 8 bases and 1 base, in that order; junction bases with no gene match: 7. Germline lookup yields CDR1 LNHDA and CDR2 SQIVND (reference sequence). CDR3 sequence reads: CASLDRDRSNQPQHF. DNA of the CDR3: TGTGCCAGTCTTGACCGGGACAGGAGCAATCAGCCCCAGCATTTT.

This clone has a handful of counts. The rearrangement links TRBV5-1 to TRBJ1-2; no clear D. The CDR3 length is 12 residues. V was shortened by 3 bases and J by 6 bases, with 9 bases between the two germline ends. Germline CDR1 is SGHRS and CDR2 is YFSETQ. The DNA of the CDR3 is TGCGCCAGCAGCTCCCCTCAGGATGGCTACACCTTC. It specifies CASSSPQDGYTF.

This clone was recorded a few times. The chain uses TRBV7-7 and TRBJ1-1, with TRBD1 matching over 7 bases. The CDR3 consists of 15 residues. Trimming cost V 5 bases and J 4 bases; bases outside gene matches: 10. Germline V gene lookup returns CDR1 SSHAT and CDR2 FNYEAQ (reference sequence). The CDR3 coding sequence is TGTGCCAGCAGCCCCCTCCCCAGGGGGGCCACTGAAGCTTTCTTT. This gives the protein CASSPLPRGATEAFF.

The V gene is TRBV24-1, the J gene TRBJ2-1; 8 positions match TRBD2. CDR3 length: 14 amino acids. J lost 6 bases, V lost 6 bases, and 6 bases had no gene match. The germline V gene encodes CDR1 KGHDR and CDR2 SFDVKD. The chain's CDR3 is CATSRGGLSNEQFF. The CDR3 nucleotides read TGTGCCACCAGTCGGGGGGGCCTGTCCAATGAGCAGTTCTTC.

A single count supports this clone. This chain uses TRBV4-1 with TRBJ1-1, with D unresolved. The CDR3 runs to 14 residues. From germline, CDR1 is MGHRA and CDR2 YSYEKL. Trimming shortened V by 4 bases and J by 0 bases, and 9 bases separated the two germline ends. The CDR3 DNA is TGCGCCAGCAGCCCGACACTAATGAACACTGAAGCTTTCTTT. This translates into CASSPTLMNTEAFF.

The V call is TRBV25-1, the J call TRBJ1-6; 8 bases are shared with TRBD1. Germline loops: CDR1 MGHDK, CDR2 SYGVNS. This CDR3 has 13 residues. V lost 6 bases, J lost 8 bases, and 3 bases stayed unmatched. CDR3 in amino acids: CASRQGGDSPLHF. In nucleotides, the CDR3 is TGTGCCAGCAGACAGGGGGGGGATTCACCCCTCCACTTT.

This chain uses TRBV5-1 with TRBJ1-1, with a weak D call TRBD1 (6 bases). V dropped 2 bases and J dropped 4 bases, with 9 bases sitting between them. Looked up from germline, CDR1 is SGHRS and CDR2 is YFSETQ. The CDR3 sequence is 13 residues long. The CDR3 DNA sequence: TGCGCCAGCAGCTTTGACAGGAGCACTGAAGCTTTCTTT. Amino acid sequence: CASSFDRSTEAFF.

This rearrangement joins TRBV24-1 to TRBJ1-1; D not certain. CDR3 size: 12 residues. Per germline, CDR1 KGHDR and CDR2 SFDVKD. V was shortened by 3 bases and J by 8 bases, with 9 bases between the two germline ends. Here the CDR3 DNA reads TGTGCCACCAGTGATCTTCCGGGCGAAGCTTTCTTT. It encodes CATSDLPGEAFF.

The chain combines TRBV28 with TRBJ1-3, with TRBD1 matching 7 bases. V trimming: 6 bases; J trimming: 4 bases; junction bases outside the gene matches: 12. Germline V CDR1 and CDR2: MDHEN, SYDVKM. The CDR3 extends over 16 amino acids. The CDR3 DNA reads TGTGCCAGCAGATACAGGGGTACATGGGCAGGAAACACCATATATTTT. Translating it yields CASRYRGTWAGNTIYF.

The chain carries TRBV5-1 and TRBJ1-6; D is ambiguous. Looked up from germline, CDR1 is SGHRS and CDR2 is YFSETQ. This CDR3 is built from 15 residues. The V end lost 0 bases, the J end lost 5 bases, and 9 bases lay between the germline ends. Written as DNA, the CDR3 is TGCGCCAGCAGCTTGGCCCTGGGCAATAATTCACCCCTCCACTTT. Its translation: CASSLALGNNSPLHF.

This sequence joins TRBV30 and TRBJ2-5; 10 bases map to TRBD2. The CDR3 loop spans 14 amino acids. Germline CDR1 is GTSNPN and CDR2 is SVGIG (reference sequence). V trimming: 1 base; J trimming: 3 bases; junction bases outside the gene matches: 2. CDR3 loop: CAWSALAGEETQYF. DNA of the CDR3: TGTGCCTGGAGTGCCCTAGCGGGGGAAGAGACCCAGTACTTC. The entire variable domain, with the rest obtained from reference TRBV30 and TRBJ2-5, is as follows: SQTIHQWPATLVQPVGSPLSLECTVEGTSNPNLYWYRQAAGRGLQLLFYSVGIGQISSEVPQNLSASRPQDRQFILSSKKLLLSDSGFYLCAWSALAGEETQYFGPGTRLLVL.

This chain links TRBV5-4 with TRBJ1-1; D is unresolved. CDR1 is SGHNT, CDR2 YYREEE, per germline (reference sequence). The CDR3 runs 12 residues. Trimming left V 4 bases short and J 3 bases short, with 7 bases between. CDR3 residues: CASSTVDTEAFF. CDR3 sequence (DNA): TGTGCCAGCAGCACCGTAGACACTGAAGCTTTCTTT.

About this clone: Other DNA sequences in the sample encode the same CDR3. This chain uses TRBV4-2 with TRBJ1-1; D call uncertain. Looked up from germline, CDR1 is LGHNA and CDR2 is YNFKEQ. The CDR3 runs 13 residues. V lost 1 base, J lost 3 bases, and 6 bases lay in between. In DNA form, the CDR3 reads TGTGCCAGCAGCCAAGGGGCGGACACTGAAGCTTTCTTT. Its protein product is CASSQGADTEAFF.

This CDR3 reads CASSEGHGDRRLFGYTF. The CDR3 DNA reads as TGTGCCAGCAGTGAAGGGCATGGGGACAGGCGTTTATTTGGCTACACCTTC. The V gene is TRBV6-1, the J gene TRBJ1-2; TRBD1 matches 8 bases. From germline, CDR1 is MNHNS and CDR2 SASEGT. V gave up 1 base and J gave up 7 bases; unmatched junction bases: 14. The CDR3 consists of 17 residues.

This sequence joins TRBV5-4 and TRBJ2-1; D not certain. The germline V gene has CDR1 SGHNT and CDR2 YYREEE (reference sequence). The V and J ends lost 1 base and 4 bases respectively, with 6 bases between them. The CDR3 spans 13 residues. DNA for the CDR3: TGTGCCAGCAGCTTGTACAGTTACAATGAGCAGTTCTTC. Its translation is CASSLYSYNEQFF.

The rearrangement uses TRBV19 and TRBJ1-2; no definite D call. With 0 bases removed from V and 4 bases from J, the gap between germline ends came to 12 bases. This CDR3 is built from 15 residues. Germline V gene data show CDR1 as LNHDA and CDR2 as SQIVND (reference sequence). DNA of the CDR3: TGTGCCAGTAGTATAGATTCAACAGAGGGCTATGGCTACACCTTC. Translating gives CASSIDSTEGYGYTF.